A single sample is the source of the 22 T cell receptor beta chains below, sequenced in a study of shared clonotypes between healthy human individuals (dated by TCRdb to 2018 to 2020). The receptor library was made with the immunoSEQ multiplex PCR assay. TCRdb retrieved this table from immuneACCESS and kept in-frame rearrangements only. Not all clones are present; in checked studies, unresolved V genes account for under half, and no reason is known for the remainder. This sample comprises over a million clones, roughly 80% of them detected only once. The top ten clonotypes cover around 1.5% of the sample. Source material: memory CD4+ T cells sorted from blood. Read against the paper, the sample's cell subset or site label means: CD45RA-negative fraction. The receptors derive from a man aged 18 to 29 in good health.

The J gene is TRBJ2-2, the V gene TRBV29-1; D might be TRBD1 (5 bases). Germline loops: CDR1 SQVTM, CDR2 ANQGSEA. V lost 7 bases to trimming and J lost 3 bases, with 6 bases between them. The CDR3 has 11 residues. CDR3 DNA sequence: TGCAGCGCCAGGGACACCGGGGAGCTGTTTTTT. It translates to CSARDTGELFF.

This sequence joins TRBV5-3 and TRBJ2-5; D may be TRBD2 (6 bases). TRBV5-3 is an ORF, with its function uncertain. The CDR3 has 15 residues. V was trimmed by 8 bases and J by 7 bases, leaving 24 bases between them. The CDR3 coding sequence is TGTGCCAGCCGGACTCGCGGGACCCAGACCGGGACCCAGTACTTC. It is translated as CASRTRGTQTGTQYF.

The CDR3 protein is CASTPQRVASTDTQYF. For the CDR3, the DNA is TGTGCCAGCACCCCTCAGCGGGTGGCTAGCACAGATACGCAGTATTTT. The rearrangement links TRBV2 to TRBJ2-3; tentatively, D is TRBD2 (6 bases). The CDR3 loop spans 16 amino acids. Germline V CDR1 and CDR2: SNHLY, FYNNEI. V shed 7 bases and J shed 0 bases, with 17 bases lying between them.

The chain employs TRBV6-1 and TRBJ2-7, with 8 bases identical to TRBD2. The CDR3 totals 15 residues. The trim removed 5 bases at V and 6 bases at J, leaving 12 bases unmatched. CDR1 MNHNS and CDR2 SASEGT come from the germline V gene. The CDR3 nucleotides are TGTGCCAGCAGTACCCGGACTAGCCATTCTTTCGAGCAGTACTTC. Translation: CASSTRTSHSFEQYF.

The chain is built from TRBV19 and TRBJ2-5, with D perhaps matching TRBD2 (7 bases). The CDR3 length is 14 residues. V gave up 5 bases and J gave up 2 bases, with 12 bases separating them. The germline gives CDR1 LNHDA, CDR2 SQIVND (reference sequence). As DNA, the CDR3 is TGTGCCAGTAGTTTGGGAGGGGGGCAAGAGACCCAGTACTTC. Translating gives CASSLGGGQETQYF.

The CDR3 sequence is CASRTTDTYYEQYF. Written as DNA, the CDR3 is TGTGCCAGCAGGACCACTGACACCTACTACGAGCAGTACTTC. The chain is built from TRBV28 and TRBJ2-7; D call uncertain. Germline V gene lookup returns CDR1 MDHEN and CDR2 SYDVKM. With 6 bases removed from V and 3 bases from J, the gap between germline ends came to 15 bases. The CDR3 is made up of 14 amino acids. The full variable domain, its missing parts supplied by reference TRBV28 and TRBJ2-7, is DVKVTQSSRYLVKRTGEKVFLECVQDMDHENMFWYRQDPGLGLRLIYFSYDVKMKEKGDIPEGYSVSREKKERFSLILESASTNQTSMYLCASRTTDTYYEQYFGPGTRLTVT.

This sequence joins TRBV19 and TRBJ1-3; D is possibly TRBD1 (5 bases). The CDR3 is made up of 15 amino acids. Germline values: CDR1 LNHDA, CDR2 SQIVND (reference sequence). V lost 6 bases, J lost 1 base, and 13 bases lay in between. This CDR3 reads CASRPESGSGNTIYF. CDR3 bases: TGTGCCAGTAGGCCAGAGTCAGGGTCTGGAAACACCATATATTTT.

This clone showed up just a few times. The gene calls are TRBV30 and TRBJ1-1; no definite D call. The CDR3 totals 13 residues. V was trimmed by 2 bases and J by 1 base, leaving 8 bases between them. Per the germline V gene, CDR1 is GTSNPN and CDR2 is SVGIG (reference sequence). The DNA for the CDR3 is TGTGCCTGGAGTTTAGGTCAGAACACTGAAGCTTTCTTT. Its protein is CAWSLGQNTEAFF.

The chain is built from TRBV7-2 and TRBJ1-3, with D possibly being TRBD1 (6 bases). Trimming removed 5 bases at V and 4 bases at J, with 15 bases between. The CDR3 length is 15 residues. Germline V gene sequence: CDR1 SGHTA, CDR2 FQGNSA. CDR3 sequence: CASSPPGGPGNTIYF. The CDR3 region has the DNA TGTGCCAGCAGCCCCCCCGGGGGGCCGGGAAACACCATATATTTT.

This chain links TRBV30 with TRBJ1-1; D call uncertain. The length of the CDR3 is 13 residues. Germline-derived CDR1 and CDR2 are GTSNPN and SVGIG (reference sequence). V was cut by 1 base and J by 4 bases, with 10 bases left in between. CDR3 residues: CAWSASGSTEAFF. As DNA, the CDR3 is TGTGCCTGGAGTGCATCGGGGTCCACTGAAGCTTTCTTT.

This clone was seen more than once but under ten times. The chain carries TRBV5-4 and TRBJ2-7; D may be TRBD2 (5 bases). Germline values: CDR1 SGHNT, CDR2 YYREEE (reference sequence). Deletions cut 4 bases from V and 7 bases from J, with 15 bases between. This CDR3 spans 13 amino acids. CDR3 protein: CASSAPTREEQYF. CDR3 DNA sequence: TGTGCCAGCAGCGCCCCGACAAGGGAGGAGCAGTACTTC.

V gene TRBV5-1 combines with J gene TRBJ2-2; 7 bases line up with TRBD1. This CDR3 contains 14 residues. Germline V gene data show CDR1 as SGHRS and CDR2 as YFSETQ. V dropped 8 bases and J dropped 5; count of bases not matched to a gene: 9. This CDR3 is CASNTGVSTGELFF. DNA of the CDR3: TGCGCCAGTAACACAGGGGTCTCGACCGGGGAGCTGTTTTTT.

The gene calls are TRBV30 and TRBJ1-6; maybe TRBD1 (5 bases). The V end was cut by 8 bases, the J end by 5 bases, with 10 bases between. CDR1 is GTSNPN and CDR2 is SVGIG in the germline V gene (reference sequence). The CDR3 covers 12 residues. The CDR3: CAGGRDNSPLHF. As DNA, the CDR3 is TGTGCCGGGGGACGGGATAATTCACCCCTCCACTTT.

This chain links TRBV2 with TRBJ2-5, with 9 bases aligning to TRBD1. The CDR3 runs 14 residues. Germline loops: CDR1 SNHLY, CDR2 FYNNEI. With 7 bases clipped from V and 2 bases from J, the junction kept 5 bases outside the gene matches. CDR3 bases: TGTGCCAGCAATTACAGGGGGCCTCAAGAGACCCAGTACTTC. It codes for CASNYRGPQETQYF.

The V gene is TRBV15, the J gene TRBJ2-3; 11 nucleotides match TRBD2. CDR3 length equals 16 residues. Unmatched junction bases numbered 2, after V lost 1 base and J lost 2 bases. Germline V gene sequence: CDR1 LNHNV, CDR2 YYDKDF (reference sequence). Here the CDR3 reads CATSRGLAGFTDTQYF. CDR3 DNA: TGTGCCACCAGCAGAGGACTAGCGGGATTCACAGATACGCAGTATTTT.

This clone occurred a few times. The chain couples TRBV10-2 to TRBJ2-5, with D possibly being TRBD2 (5 bases). This CDR3 is 13 amino acids long. V lost 0 bases, J lost 5 bases, and 7 bases lay in between. Germline CDR1 and CDR2: WSHSY and SAAADI. The CDR3 DNA sequence: TGCGCCAGCAGTGAGTCGCGAGGGGAGACCCAGTACTTC. It codes for CASSESRGETQYF.

This chain connects TRBV30 to TRBJ1-5; D is unclear. The CDR3 sequence is 13 residues long. Germline-derived CDR1 and CDR2 are GTSNPN and SVGIG (reference sequence). The V gene lost 4 bases and the J gene lost 0 bases, with 7 bases spanning the gap. The CDR3 coding sequence is TGTGCCTGGACCAAACTTAGCAATCAGCCCCAGCATTTT. Its translation is CAWTKLSNQPQHF.

This clone was observed many times. This chain uses TRBV2 with TRBJ1-2, with D hard to call. V gave up 0 bases and J gave up 6 bases, with 11 bases separating them. Looked up from germline, CDR1 is SNHLY and CDR2 is FYNNEI. This CDR3 has 14 amino acids. CDR3 residues: CASSEASNNDGYTF. The CDR3 DNA reads as TGTGCCAGCAGTGAAGCATCGAACAACGATGGCTACACCTTC.

This clone was recorded at least ten times. The rearrangement uses TRBV29-1 and TRBJ2-7, with D perhaps matching TRBD1 (7 bases). CDR3 size: 16 residues. Trimming pared 4 bases from V and 0 bases from J, leaving 19 bases between. Germline-derived CDR1 and CDR2 are SQVTM and ANQGSEA. The CDR3 is CSVGTPAGGHSYEQYF. The CDR3 DNA is TGCAGCGTTGGCACACCCGCAGGGGGGCACTCCTACGAGCAGTACTTC.

The chain employs TRBV10-1 and TRBJ2-7; D is possibly TRBD1 (5 bases). The germline V and J ends were trimmed by 6 bases and 7 bases, with 16 bases remaining between them. Germline V gene sequence: CDR1 WNHNN, CDR2 SYGVQD (reference sequence). The CDR3 spans 13 residues. CDR3 DNA: TGCGCCAGCAGAGAGACAGCCTCTATGGAGCAGTACTTC. Its translation is CASRETASMEQYF.

The chain joins TRBV5-6 to TRBJ1-3, with D hard to call. Germline V gene data show CDR1 as SGHDT and CDR2 as YYEEEE. The CDR3 consists of 13 residues. With 2 bases removed from V and 4 bases from J, the gap between germline ends came to 7 bases. The CDR3, as DNA: TGTGCCAGCAGCTTCTCCGGGGGAAACACCATATATTTT. It specifies CASSFSGGNTIYF.

The gene calls are TRBV28 and TRBJ2-2; D gene ambiguous. The CDR3 consists of 14 residues. V was pared by 8 bases and J by 1 base, with 11 bases between. Germline V gene sequence: CDR1 MDHEN, CDR2 SYDVKM. CDR3 in amino acids: CASQVPMNTGELFF. CDR3 sequence (DNA): TGTGCCAGCCAGGTCCCAATGAACACCGGGGAGCTGTTTTTT.